This paragraph reports one TCR beta chain. The antigen is not known. Time point meaning: patch test 1, 2 weeks after DPC sensitization. Treatment noted: therapeutic diphenylcyclopropenone sensitization with weekly scalp DPC. Total RNA came from unfractionated whole blood. A single record per CDR3 protein comes from TCRdb applying MiXCR to the RACE reads. The sample records around 120,000 distinct CDR3 sequences, about 10% being singletons. CDR1 is KGHDR, CDR2 SFDVKD, per germline. The CDR3 totals 13 residues. V was cut by 2 bases and J by 6 bases, with 10 bases left in between. This record comes from a study of human T cells and chemical hapten exposure. Background on the study: The patch tests put 0.01% DPC on the skin of the upper back and were read 6 days later.

Study results and limitations: Patch test score was positively correlated with the counts of PT1 expanded TCRs.

Sequences were derived from whole blood, sampled in connection with sensitization to the hapten diphenylcyclopropenone (DPC). The receptor's source is a middle-aged woman with alopecia areata. Some clones in this sample may be carry-over from other donors' samples. The chain is built from TRBV24-1 and TRBJ2-7; D unresolved. The CDR3 here is CATSDSAVPEQYF. DNA for the CDR3: TGTGCCACCAGTGATTCCGCAGTTCCCGAGCAGTACTTC.